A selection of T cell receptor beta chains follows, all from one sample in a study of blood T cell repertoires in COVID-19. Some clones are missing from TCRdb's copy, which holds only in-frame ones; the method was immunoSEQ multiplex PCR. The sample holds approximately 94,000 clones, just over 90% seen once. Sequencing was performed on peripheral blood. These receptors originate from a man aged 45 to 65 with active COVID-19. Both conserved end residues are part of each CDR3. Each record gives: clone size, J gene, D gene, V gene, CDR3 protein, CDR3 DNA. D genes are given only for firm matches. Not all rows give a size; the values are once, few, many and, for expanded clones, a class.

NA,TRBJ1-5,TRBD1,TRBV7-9,CASSLGTGNQPQHF,TGTGCCAGCAGCTTAGGGACAGGAAATCAGCCCCAGCATTTT
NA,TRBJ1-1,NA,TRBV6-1,CASSEYYRVNTEAFF,TGTGCCAGCAGTGAATATTACAGGGTGAACACTGAAGCTTTCTTT
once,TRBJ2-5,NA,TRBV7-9,CASSLDSYGTQYF,TGTGCCAGCAGCCTCGACAGTTATGGGACCCAGTACTTC
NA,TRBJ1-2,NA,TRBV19,CASSSPTGQYGYTF,TGTGCCAGTAGTTCGCCGACAGGACAATATGGCTACACCTTC
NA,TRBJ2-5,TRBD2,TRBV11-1,CASSLAPSGGQETQYF,TGTGCCAGCAGCTTAGCGCCTAGCGGGGGACAAGAGACCCAGTACTTC
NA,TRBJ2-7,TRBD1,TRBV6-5,CASSYTGQGSEQYF,TGTGCCAGCAGTTACACGGGACAGGGATCCGAGCAGTACTTC
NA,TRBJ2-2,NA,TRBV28,CASSLGQFLTGELFF,TGTGCCAGCAGTTTAGGACAGTTTCTCACCGGGGAGCTGTTTTTT
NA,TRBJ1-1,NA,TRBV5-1,CASSLDSTGAGRAFF,TGCGCCAGCAGCTTGGACTCCACCGGGGCCGGGAGAGCTTTCTTT
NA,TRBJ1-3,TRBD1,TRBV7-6,CASSFGQGTGGNTIYF,TGTGCCAGCAGCTTCGGACAGGGAACAGGTGGAAACACCATATATTTT
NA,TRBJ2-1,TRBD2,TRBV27,CASIGLAVSSYNEQFF,TGTGCCAGCATCGGGCTAGCGGTGAGCTCCTACAATGAGCAGTTCTTC
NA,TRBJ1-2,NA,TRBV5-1,CASSPSGAPGNYGYTF,TGCGCCAGCAGCCCTAGCGGGGCTCCTGGGAACTATGGCTACACCTTC
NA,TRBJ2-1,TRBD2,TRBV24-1,CATSDPRTSGKPYNEQFF,TGTGCCACCAGTGATCCACGGACTAGCGGGAAACCTTACAATGAGCAGTTCTTC
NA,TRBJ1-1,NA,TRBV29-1,CSVVSTGGYTEAFF,TGCAGCGTTGTTTCAACGGGGGGATATACTGAAGCTTTCTTT
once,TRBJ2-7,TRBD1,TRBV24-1,CATLRQGEEQCF,TGTGCCACCCTCCGACAGGGGGAAGAGCAGTGCTTC
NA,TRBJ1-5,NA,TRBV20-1,CSASRGINQPQHF,TGCAGTGCTAGTCGAGGGATCAACCAGCCCCAGCATTTT
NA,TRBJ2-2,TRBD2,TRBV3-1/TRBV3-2,CASSHTGTRDTGELFF,TGTGCCAGCAGCCATACCGGGACTAGAGACACCGGGGAGCTGTTTTTT
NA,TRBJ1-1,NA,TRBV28,CASSSGGTPRGTEAFF,TGTGCCAGCAGTTCGGGCGGGACCCCACGTGGCACTGAAGCTTTCTTT
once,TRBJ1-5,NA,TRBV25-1,CASSVSGHQPQHF,TGTGCCAGCAGTGTTAGCGGCCATCAGCCCCAGCATTTT
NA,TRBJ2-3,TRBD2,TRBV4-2,CASSRGGRTSTDTQYF,TGTGCCAGCAGCCGCGGGGGACGGACTAGCACAGATACGCAGTATTTT
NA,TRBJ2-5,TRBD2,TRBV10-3,CAISESGGQETQYF,TGTGCCATCAGTGAGTCGGGGGGGCAAGAGACCCAGTACTTC
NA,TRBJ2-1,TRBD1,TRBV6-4,CASSAGTGSYNEQFF,TGTGCCAGCAGTGCCGGGACAGGGTCCTACAATGAGCAGTTCTTC
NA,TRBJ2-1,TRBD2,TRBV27,CASTPGLAGVEQFF,TGTGCCAGCACCCCGGGACTAGCGGGGGTTGAGCAGTTCTTC
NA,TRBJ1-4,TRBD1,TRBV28,CASSQTGTATNEKLFF,TGTGCCAGCAGCCAGACAGGGACTGCAACTAATGAAAAACTGTTTTTT
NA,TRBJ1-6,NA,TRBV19,CASSFQPFRVDNSPLHF,TGTGCCAGTAGCTTCCAGCCCTTCAGGGTCGATAATTCACCCCTCCACTTT
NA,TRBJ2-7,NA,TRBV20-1,CSARPVAEQYF,TGCAGTGCTAGACCCGTGGCAGAGCAGTACTTC
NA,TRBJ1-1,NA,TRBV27,CASSLKGTPNTEAFF,TGTGCCAGCAGTTTAAAAGGGACACCCAACACTGAAGCTTTCTTT
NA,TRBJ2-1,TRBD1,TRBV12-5,CASGSVGTGGLNEQFF,TGTGCTAGTGGTTCAGTCGGGACAGGGGGACTCAATGAGCAGTTCTTC
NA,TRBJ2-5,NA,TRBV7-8,CASSFARVNSQETQYF,TGTGCCAGCAGCTTCGCCAGGGTGAACTCCCAAGAGACCCAGTACTTC
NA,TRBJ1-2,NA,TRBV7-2,CASSLMGAPNYGYTF,TGTGCCAGCAGCTTAATGGGGGCTCCTAACTATGGCTACACCTTC
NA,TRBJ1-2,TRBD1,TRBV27,CASSLTGGPNYGYTF,TGTGCCAGCAGCCTGACAGGGGGCCCTAACTATGGCTACACCTTC
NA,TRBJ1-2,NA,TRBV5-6,CASTSNRANGYTF,TGTGCCAGCACTTCGAACAGGGCGAATGGCTACACCTTC
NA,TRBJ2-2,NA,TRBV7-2,CASTYAGLLNTGELFF,TGTGCCAGCACCTACGCGGGACTCCTAAACACCGGGGAGCTGTTTTTT